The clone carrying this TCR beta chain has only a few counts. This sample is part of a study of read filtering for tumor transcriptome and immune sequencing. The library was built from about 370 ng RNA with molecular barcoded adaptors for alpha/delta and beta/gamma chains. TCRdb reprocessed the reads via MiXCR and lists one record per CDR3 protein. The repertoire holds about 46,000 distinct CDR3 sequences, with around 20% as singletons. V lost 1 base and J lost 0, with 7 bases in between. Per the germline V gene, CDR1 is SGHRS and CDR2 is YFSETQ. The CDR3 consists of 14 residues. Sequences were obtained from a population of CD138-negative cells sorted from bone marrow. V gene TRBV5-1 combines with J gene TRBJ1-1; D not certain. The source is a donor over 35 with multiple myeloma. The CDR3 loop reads CASSLIGLNTEAFF. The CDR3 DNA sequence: TGCGCCAGCAGCTTGATAGGCTTGAACACTGAAGCTTTCTTT.